These 28 T cell receptor beta chains originate from one sample sequenced in a study of T-cell memory formation after mild COVID-19. One entry per CDR3 protein results from TCRdb running MiXCR on the 5' RACE reads. The profile shows roughly 160,000 distinct CDR3 sequences, roughly 11% of them singletons. The specimen was PBMCs or a T cell subset sorted from them (not recorded which). These receptors were obtained from a man aged 18-30 years who had mild COVID-19 (a few samples of this study predate the infection). Cell type and time point are not known.

The gene calls are TRBV6-2 or TRBV6-3 and TRBJ1-4; D is unresolved. The germline CDR1 and CDR2 sequences are MNHEY and SVGEGT. The CDR3 totals 13 residues. Trimming removed 8 bases from V and 3 bases from J, with 10 bases in between. In DNA form, the CDR3 reads TGTGCCAGCTCTACCTCGGCTAATGAAAAACTGTTTTTT. Encoded protein: CASSTSANEKLFF.

This clonotype was counted only a few times. The chain is built from TRBV20-1 and TRBJ1-1, with D tentatively TRBD1 (5 bases). The V end lost 5 bases, the J end lost 0 bases, and 10 bases lay between the germline ends. Per germline, CDR1 DFQATT and CDR2 SNEGSKA (reference sequence). The CDR3 sequence is 13 residues long. The DNA for the CDR3 is TGCAGTGCTGATCGACAGATGAACACTGAAGCTTTCTTT. Residues: CSADRQMNTEAFF.

This clonotype was seen many times. V and J are TRBV19 and TRBJ2-2; no clear D gene. There are 13 residues in the CDR3. CDR1 LNHDA and CDR2 SQIVND come from the germline V gene (reference sequence). Trimming removed 5 bases from V and 6 bases from J, with 10 bases in between. The chain's CDR3 is CASSESRAGELFF. The CDR3 DNA is TGTGCCAGTAGTGAAAGTAGGGCCGGGGAGCTGTTTTTT.

This clonotype was recorded many times. This chain joins TRBV24-1 and TRBJ2-5; 7 positions agree with TRBD1. Germline V gene sequence: CDR1 KGHDR, CDR2 SFDVKD. The CDR3 is made up of 16 amino acids. With V trimmed by 3 bases and J by 4 bases, 10 bases remained unmatched. This CDR3 is CATSDTRGLVGETQYF. The CDR3 DNA sequence: TGTGCCACCAGTGATACGAGGGGGCTAGTGGGAGAGACCCAGTACTTC.

The rearrangement links TRBV20-1 to TRBJ1-1; TRBD1 agrees at 8 bases. The CDR3 is 14 residues long. The germline gives CDR1 DFQATT, CDR2 SNEGSKA (reference sequence). V shed 6 bases and J 0 bases; nucleotides not matched to a gene: 6. The CDR3 DNA reads as TGCAGTGCCACGACAGGGGTCTTGAACACTGAAGCTTTCTTT. This gives the protein CSATTGVLNTEAFF.

J is TRBJ1-4 and V is TRBV7-9; 7 bases map to TRBD1. Germline V lookup: CDR1 SEHNR, CDR2 FQNEAQ (reference sequence). The CDR3 is made up of 15 amino acids. J was trimmed by 2 bases and V by 5 bases; bases with no gene match: 5. The CDR3 DNA reads as TGTGCCAGCAGCAAGACAGGGCTCACTAATGAAAAACTGTTTTTT. This encodes CASSKTGLTNEKLFF.

This chain connects TRBV5-1 to TRBJ1-1, with D possibly being TRBD1 (6 bases). CDR1 and CDR2 from the germline V gene are SGHRS and YFSETQ. Deletions cut 0 bases from V and 3 bases from J, with 12 bases between. The CDR3 length is 15 residues. CDR3 in amino acids: CASSLVGGRDTEAFF. The CDR3 DNA follows: TGCGCCAGCAGCTTGGTCGGGGGGCGAGACACTGAAGCTTTCTTT.

By proportion, this clonotype is medium-sized. The genes are TRBV7-7 and TRBJ2-2; D possibly corresponds to TRBD2 (6 bases). With 2 bases removed from V and 5 bases from J, the gap between germline ends came to 12 bases. Germline CDR1 is SSHAT and CDR2 is FNYEAQ (reference sequence). The CDR3 extends over 15 amino acids. CDR3 in amino acids: CASSLRLGGTGELFF. DNA of the CDR3: TGTGCCAGCAGCTTACGGTTGGGGGGAACCGGGGAGCTGTTTTTT.

This clonotype has just a few counts. The chain recombines TRBV4-1 with TRBJ2-7, with 9 positions matching TRBD1. There are 16 residues in the CDR3. CDR1 is MGHRA, CDR2 YSYEKL, per germline. The ends lost 2 bases at V and 4 bases at J; junction bases unmatched: 9. The CDR3 loop reads CASSQPPPGQGYEQYF. In DNA form, the CDR3 reads TGCGCCAGCAGCCAACCGCCACCGGGACAGGGTTACGAGCAGTACTTC.

This clonotype was seen a few times. The rearrangement joins TRBV12-5 to TRBJ2-3; perhaps D is TRBD1 or TRBD2 (6 bases each). V was trimmed by 0 bases and J by 6 bases, leaving 19 bases between them. In germline, CDR1 is LGHNT, CDR2 FRNRAP. The CDR3 consists of 17 residues. The CDR3 coding sequence is TGTGCTAGTGGTTTGGTACTTCACAGGGCGCGGGGTGATACGCAGTATTTT. Encoded protein: CASGLVLHRARGDTQYF.

The gene calls are TRBV6-2 or TRBV6-3 and TRBJ2-3; 7 bases line up with TRBD2. This CDR3 region has 14 residues. The germline V gene encodes CDR1 MNHEY and CDR2 SVGEGT. The V segment lost 1 base and the J segment 6 bases; nucleotides outside the gene matches: 4. The CDR3 DNA sequence: TGTGCCAGCAGTTACTTGCGGGGGAAGGATACGCAGTATTTT. Translation: CASSYLRGKDTQYF.

The table lists this clonotype with many counts. V usage is TRBV5-1 and J usage is TRBJ2-5; D tentatively reads TRBD1 or TRBD2 (7 bases each). The V end lost 4 bases, the J end lost 2 bases, and 12 bases lay between the germline ends. From germline, CDR1 is SGHRS and CDR2 YFSETQ. The CDR3 is 14 residues long. The CDR3 region is CASSPGGQQETQYF. In nucleotides, the CDR3 is TGCGCCAGCAGCCCGGGGGGACAGCAAGAGACCCAGTACTTC.

This clonotype was seen only a few times. The chain is built from TRBV7-9 and TRBJ1-5; D might be TRBD1 (5 bases). Germline V gene data show CDR1 as SEHNR and CDR2 as FQNEAQ (reference sequence). Trimming shortened V by 5 bases and J by 2 bases, and 16 bases separated the two germline ends. This CDR3 region has 16 residues. CDR3: CASSRTNSQGNQPQHF. DNA of the CDR3: TGTGCCAGCAGCCGAACCAATTCACAGGGCAATCAGCCCCAGCATTTT.

This clonotype was seen a few times. This rearrangement joins TRBV5-1 to TRBJ2-3; a possible D gene is TRBD2 (6 bases). The CDR3 runs to 13 residues. V was pared by 2 bases and J by 5 bases, with 9 bases between. The germline V gene has CDR1 SGHRS and CDR2 YFSETQ. The CDR3 here is CASSLSGEDTQYF. Written as DNA, the CDR3 is TGCGCCAGCAGCTTATCGGGGGAAGATACGCAGTATTTT. Complete variable domain (other parts from reference TRBV5-1 and TRBJ2-3): KAGVTQTPRYLIKTRGQQVTLSCSPISGHRSVSWYQQTPGQGLQFLFEYFSETQRNKGNFPGRFSGRQFSNSRSEMNVSTLELGDSALYLCASSLSGEDTQYFGPGTRLTVL.

This clonotype appeared a few times. The chain combines TRBV20-1 with TRBJ2-3, with D perhaps TRBD1 (6 bases). CDR1 is DFQATT and CDR2 is SNEGSKA in the germline V gene (reference sequence). V was shortened by 0 bases and J by 0 bases, with 13 bases between the two germline ends. This CDR3 has 16 residues. The CDR3 reads CSAREPRGGSTDTQYF. The CDR3 coding sequence is TGCAGTGCTAGAGAACCGCGAGGGGGTAGCACAGATACGCAGTATTTT.

This clonotype has only a few counts. The chain joins TRBV7-2 to TRBJ2-2, with D maybe TRBD2 (5 bases). This CDR3 comprises 14 residues. Trimming took off 0 bases at V and 15 bases at J, with 17 bases between the two ends. In germline, CDR1 is SGHTA, CDR2 FQGNSA. The CDR3 DNA reads TGTGCCAGCAGCTTAGCGAGGTCGGGAATGGTGGTGTTTTTT. Translating gives CASSLARSGMVVFF.

The chain employs TRBV7-8 and TRBJ2-7, with 7 nucleotides matching TRBD2. The CDR3 sequence is 14 residues long. Germline-derived CDR1 and CDR2 are SGHVS and FQNEAQ. The V and J ends lost 10 bases and 5 bases, in that order; junction bases with no gene match: 14. In nucleotides, the CDR3 is TGTGCCACGACATGGGGCAGGGAGGGAAACGAGCAGTACGTC. It encodes CATTWGREGNEQYV.

The V and J genes are TRBV18 and TRBJ2-3; 7 nucleotides line up with TRBD1. Germline lookup yields CDR1 KGHSH and CDR2 LQKENI. The CDR3 spans 12 residues. Unmatched junction bases numbered 6, after V lost 4 bases and J lost 11 bases. The CDR3 loop reads CASSRRQGQQYF. In nucleotides, the CDR3 is TGTGCCAGCTCACGTCGACAGGGCCAGCAGTATTTT.

This clonotype was counted a few times. The chain combines TRBV20-1 with TRBJ2-2; 9 nucleotides agree with TRBD2. The CDR3 covers 14 residues. Germline CDR1 is DFQATT and CDR2 is SNEGSKA (reference sequence). V lost 3 bases and J lost 6; bases outside the gene matches: 5. CDR3 in amino acids: CSARRRGGAGELFF. CDR3 DNA: TGCAGTGCTAGGCGGCGGGGGGGCGCCGGGGAGCTGTTTTTT.

A word on this clonotype: A read error may produce the germline difference seen at one junction end. The chain uses TRBV5-1 and TRBJ2-1; 9 nucleotides align to TRBD2. The germline CDR1 and CDR2 sequences are SGHRS and YFSETQ. The CDR3 loop spans 17 amino acids. The CDR3 DNA reads TGCGCCAGCAGCTTGTTAGGGCTAGCGGGGCTCTACGATGAGCAGTTCTTC. Its protein product is CASSLLGLAGLYDEQFF.

The chain combines TRBV5-5 with TRBJ1-4; a weak D match, TRBD1 (5 bases). V lost 0 bases to trimming and J lost 8 bases, with 8 bases between them. The germline V gene encodes CDR1 SGHKS and CDR2 YYEKEE (reference sequence). The CDR3 runs 13 residues. The CDR3 DNA reads as TGTGCCAGCAGCTTGGGGGCAGGGGAAAAACTGTTTTTT. Amino acids: CASSLGAGEKLFF.

The rearrangement uses TRBV2 and TRBJ2-1, with D perhaps TRBD2 (6 bases). The ends were cut back, 1 base at V and 12 bases at J, with 10 bases in the middle. CDR1 and CDR2 from the germline V gene are SNHLY and FYNNEI. CDR3 length: 12 residues. DNA for the CDR3: TGTGCCAGCAGTGAAGAAGGGACTGGGCAGTTCTTC. Translated, it gives CASSEEGTGQFF.

CDR3 bases: TGCGCCAGCAGCACGACGGACATCGGAGGGACTGAAGCTTTCTTT. It codes for CASSTTDIGGTEAFF. The chain carries TRBV5-1 and TRBJ1-1; the D gene is possibly TRBD1 (5 bases). Germline V gives CDR1 SGHRS, CDR2 YFSETQ. This CDR3 region has 15 residues. V was cut by 4 bases and J by 5 bases, with 18 bases left in between.

This chain uses TRBV29-1 with TRBJ2-1; no definite D call. The ends were cut back, 2 bases at V and 9 bases at J, with 11 bases in the middle. The germline CDR1 and CDR2 sequences are SQVTM and ANQGSEA. The length of the CDR3 is 12 residues. This CDR3 is CSVEWKGGEQFF. The CDR3 nucleotides read TGCAGCGTTGAATGGAAGGGCGGTGAGCAGTTCTTC.

The V and J genes are TRBV6-5 and TRBJ1-2; D is perhaps TRBD1 (5 bases). CDR1 and CDR2 (germline): MNHEY, SVGAGI. The V gene lost 2 bases and the J gene lost 6 bases, with 7 bases spanning the gap. The CDR3 is made up of 12 amino acids. The CDR3 DNA reads as TGTGCCAGCAGTTACAGGGGACATGGCTACACCTTC. It translates to CASSYRGHGYTF.

This clonotype was counted only a few times. The J gene is TRBJ2-7, the V gene TRBV18; TRBD1 matches 8 bases. V lost 4 bases and J lost 2; bases outside the gene matches: 4. Germline CDR1 and CDR2: KGHSH and LQKENI. CDR3 length: 14 amino acids. CDR3 in DNA: TGTGCCAGCTCACTGAAGACAGGGGCCTACGAGCAGTACGTC. Translated: CASSLKTGAYEQYV.

The chain is built from TRBV19 and TRBJ1-4; the match to TRBD1 covers 7 bases. In germline, CDR1 is LNHDA, CDR2 SQIVND (reference sequence). The trim removed 2 bases at V and 4 bases at J, leaving 4 bases unmatched. The CDR3 spans 15 residues. This CDR3 is CASSIRDSNNEKLFF. In nucleotides, the CDR3 is TGTGCCAGTAGTATACGGGACAGTAATAATGAAAAACTGTTTTTT.

V usage is TRBV7-8 and J usage is TRBJ1-2; no reliable D call. CDR1 is SGHVS, CDR2 FQNEAQ, per germline. There are 13 residues in the CDR3. V lost 5 bases and J lost 8, with 15 bases in between. CDR3 coding DNA: TGTGCCAGCAGCCCGAGTTACGCAAGGGGCTACACCTTC. It translates to CASSPSYARGYTF.